These 5 T cell receptor beta chains share one sample of origin, sequenced in a study of CD8 T cells in Susac syndrome. RNA totalling roughly 0.5 to 1 ug underwent reverse transcription with random hexamers. TCRdb redid the calling of the immunoSEQ multiplex PCR reads with MiXCR, one entry per CDR3 protein. The sample records about 120,000 distinct CDR3 sequences, roughly 94% being singletons. The sample comprised CD8+ T cells from PBMCs. These receptor sequences come from a human donor with Susac syndrome.

The V gene is TRBV7-9, the J gene TRBJ2-1; D could derive from TRBD1 or TRBD2 (5 bases each). In germline, CDR1 is SEHNR, CDR2 FQNEAQ (reference sequence). The CDR3 consists of 14 residues. Trimming took 5 bases from V and 2 from J, leaving 10 bases between them. The CDR3 loop reads CASSPWDAYNEQFF. In DNA, the CDR3 is TGTGCCAGCAGCCCGTGGGACGCCTACAATGAGCAGTTCTTC.

This clonotype was seen just once. The V and J genes are TRBV5-1 and TRBJ1-2; 8 bases agree with TRBD1. The CDR3 is made up of 14 amino acids. CDR1 and CDR2 from the germline V gene are SGHRS and YFSETQ. V shed 0 bases, J shed 8 bases, and the junction held 6 bases outside the gene matches. CDR3 coding DNA: TGCGCCAGCAGCTTGGGGACAGGGACGAGGGGCTACACCTTC. Translating gives CASSLGTGTRGYTF.

V is TRBV7-2 and J is TRBJ2-5; a possible D gene is TRBD2 (7 bases). With 0 bases removed from V and 4 bases from J, the gap between germline ends came to 12 bases. This CDR3 comprises 15 residues. CDR1 and CDR2 (germline): SGHTA, FQGNSA. CDR3 sequence reads: CASSLAGGALETQYF. CDR3 nucleotide sequence: TGTGCCAGCAGCTTAGCAGGGGGGGCCTTAGAGACCCAGTACTTC.

The V gene is TRBV27, the J gene TRBJ2-7; D may be TRBD2 (7 bases). Germline-derived CDR1 and CDR2 are MNHEY and SMNVEV (reference sequence). V dropped 5 bases and J dropped 5 bases, with 13 bases sitting between them. This CDR3 has 13 residues. CDR3 bases: TGTGCCAGCAGTCCCACGGGGGGCGACGAGCAGTACTTC. Its protein product is CASSPTGGDEQYF.

The chain joins TRBV5-1 to TRBJ2-5; D not certain. CDR3 length equals 13 residues. The V gene lost 1 base and the J gene lost 5 bases, with 9 bases spanning the gap. The germline V gene encodes CDR1 SGHRS and CDR2 YFSETQ. CDR3 DNA sequence: TGCGCCAGCAGCTTGCTCCCCCCTGAGACCCAGTACTTC. This encodes CASSLLPPETQYF.